This T cell receptor beta chain stems from a study of vaccination effects on CD4 cells after COVID-19. About this clone: Its antigen is unidentified.

The CDR3 extends over 15 amino acids. The V gene end was trimmed by 8 bases and the J gene end by 2 bases; junction bases not matched to a gene: 4. Germline assignment: CDR1 MNHEY and CDR2 SVGAGI. Sequencing used immunoSEQ multiplex PCR; TCRdb keeps in-frame clones, though not all of them. The sample lists approximately 74,000 clones, 73% occurring once. Subsequent to less than eleven days of culture, CD4+ T cells were isolated. All study participants received two doses of BNT162b2 or mRNA-1273 vaccine. Nobody among the vaccine recipients had prior SARS-CoV-2 infection (nucleocapsid antibodies were negative). Study-wide findings and caveats: Marked contraction was observed in infection-induced and vaccine-induced clones late after vaccination.

The specimen comprised CD4+ T cells from PBMCs cultured without peptide, sampled after COVID-19 vaccination. J is TRBJ1-3 and V is TRBV6-5; 12 positions match TRBD1. The clonotype originates from a human donor who received a COVID-19 vaccine. The CDR3 region is CASRDRGRAGNTIYF. Here the CDR3 DNA reads TGTGCCAGCCGGGACAGGGGGCGTGCTGGAAACACCATATATTTT.